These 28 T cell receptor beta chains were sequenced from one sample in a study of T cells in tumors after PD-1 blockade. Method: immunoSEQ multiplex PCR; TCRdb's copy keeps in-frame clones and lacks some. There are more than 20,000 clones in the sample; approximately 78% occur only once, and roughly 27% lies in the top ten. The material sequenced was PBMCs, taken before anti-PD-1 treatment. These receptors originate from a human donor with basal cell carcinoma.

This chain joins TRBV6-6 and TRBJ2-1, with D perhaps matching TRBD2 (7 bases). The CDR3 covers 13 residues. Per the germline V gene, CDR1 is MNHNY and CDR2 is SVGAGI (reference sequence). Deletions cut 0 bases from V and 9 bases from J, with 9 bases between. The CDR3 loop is CASSYSGGGEQFF. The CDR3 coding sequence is TGTGCCAGCAGTTACTCAGGGGGGGGTGAGCAGTTCTTC.

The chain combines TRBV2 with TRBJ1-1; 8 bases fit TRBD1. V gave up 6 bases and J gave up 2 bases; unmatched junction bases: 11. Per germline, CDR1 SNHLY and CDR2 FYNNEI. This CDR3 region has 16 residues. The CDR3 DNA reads TGTGCCAGCAGCTCACCGGGACAGGCAAGAAACACTGAAGCTTTCTTT. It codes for CASSSPGQARNTEAFF. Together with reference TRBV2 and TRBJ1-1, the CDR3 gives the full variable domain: EPEVTQTPSHQVTQMGQEVILRCVPISNHLYFYWYRQILGQKVEFLVSFYNNEISEKSEIFDDQFSVERPDGSNFTLKIRSTKLEDSAMYFCASSSPGQARNTEAFFGQGTRLTVV.

The CDR3 DNA sequence: TGTGCCAGCAGCTTAGACGGACAGAGATTCTACGAGCAGTACTTC. Protein product: CASSLDGQRFYEQYF. The gene calls are TRBV7-2 and TRBJ2-7, with D tentatively TRBD1 (6 bases). The germline V and J ends were trimmed by 1 base and 3 bases, with 13 bases remaining between them. Germline V gene lookup returns CDR1 SGHTA and CDR2 FQGNSA. This CDR3 has 15 residues.

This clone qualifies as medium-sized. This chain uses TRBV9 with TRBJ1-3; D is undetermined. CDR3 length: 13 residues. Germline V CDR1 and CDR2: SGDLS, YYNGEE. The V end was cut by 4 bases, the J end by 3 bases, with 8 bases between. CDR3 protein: CASSLTVGNTIYF. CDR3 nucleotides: TGTGCCAGCAGCCTCACAGTTGGAAACACCATATATTTT.

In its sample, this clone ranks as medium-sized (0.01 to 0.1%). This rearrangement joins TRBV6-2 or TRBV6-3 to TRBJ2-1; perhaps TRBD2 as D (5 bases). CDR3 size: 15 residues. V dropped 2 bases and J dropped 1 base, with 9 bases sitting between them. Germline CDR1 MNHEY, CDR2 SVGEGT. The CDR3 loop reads CASSYTGGSYNEQFF. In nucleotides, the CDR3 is TGTGCCAGCAGTTACACGGGCGGGTCCTACAATGAGCAGTTCTTC.

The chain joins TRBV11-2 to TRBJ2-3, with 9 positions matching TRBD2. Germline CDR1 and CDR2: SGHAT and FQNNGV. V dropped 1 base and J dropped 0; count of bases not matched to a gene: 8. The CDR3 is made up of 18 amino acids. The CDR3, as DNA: TGTGCCAGCAGCTTAGTGGGCGGGGGGGTCGGTAGCACAGATACGCAGTATTTT. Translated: CASSLVGGGVGSTDTQYF.

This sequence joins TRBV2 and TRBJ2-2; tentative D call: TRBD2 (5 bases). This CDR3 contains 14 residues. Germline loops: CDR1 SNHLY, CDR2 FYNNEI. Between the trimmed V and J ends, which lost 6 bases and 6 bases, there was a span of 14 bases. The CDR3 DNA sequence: TGTGCCAGCAGCACCCTGAGGGTTGCCGGGGAGCTGTTTTTT. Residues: CASSTLRVAGELFF.

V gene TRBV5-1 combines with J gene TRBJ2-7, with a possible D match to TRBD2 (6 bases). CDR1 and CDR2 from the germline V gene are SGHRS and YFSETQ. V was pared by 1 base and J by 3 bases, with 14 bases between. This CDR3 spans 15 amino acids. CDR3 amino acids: CASSLLGGNSYEQYF. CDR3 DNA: TGCGCCAGCAGCTTGCTGGGGGGAAATAGCTACGAGCAGTACTTC.

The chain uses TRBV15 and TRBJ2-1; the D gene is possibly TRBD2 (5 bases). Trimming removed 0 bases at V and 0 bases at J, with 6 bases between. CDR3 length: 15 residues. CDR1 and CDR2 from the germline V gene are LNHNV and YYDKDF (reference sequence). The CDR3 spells CATSREGSSYNEQFF. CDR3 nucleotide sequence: TGTGCCACCAGCAGAGAAGGGAGCTCCTACAATGAGCAGTTCTTC.

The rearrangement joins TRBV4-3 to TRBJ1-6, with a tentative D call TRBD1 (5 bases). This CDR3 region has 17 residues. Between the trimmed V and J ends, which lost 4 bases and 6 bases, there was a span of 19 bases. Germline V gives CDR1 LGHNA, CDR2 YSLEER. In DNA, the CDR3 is TGCGCCAGCAGCCCAGACCGGGACGCCCGGGGTAATTCACCCCTCCACTTT. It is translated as CASSPDRDARGNSPLHF.

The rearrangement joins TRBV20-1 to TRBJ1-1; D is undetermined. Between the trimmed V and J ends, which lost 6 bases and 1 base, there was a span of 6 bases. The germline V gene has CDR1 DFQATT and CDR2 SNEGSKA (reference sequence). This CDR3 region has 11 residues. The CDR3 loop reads CSAFKNTEAFF. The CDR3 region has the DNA TGCAGTGCCTTTAAGAACACTGAAGCTTTCTTT.

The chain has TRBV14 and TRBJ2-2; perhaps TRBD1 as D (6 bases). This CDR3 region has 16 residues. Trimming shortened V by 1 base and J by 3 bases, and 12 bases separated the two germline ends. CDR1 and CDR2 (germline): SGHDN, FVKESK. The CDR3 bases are TGTGCCAGCAGCCAAGTATCAGGGGTGTACACCGGGGAGCTGTTTTTT. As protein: CASSQVSGVYTGELFF.

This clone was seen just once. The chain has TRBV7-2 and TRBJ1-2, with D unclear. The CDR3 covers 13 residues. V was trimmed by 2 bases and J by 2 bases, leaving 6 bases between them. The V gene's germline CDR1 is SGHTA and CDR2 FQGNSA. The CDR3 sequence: CASSLLANYGYTF. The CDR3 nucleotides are TGTGCCAGCAGCTTACTCGCGAACTATGGCTACACCTTC.

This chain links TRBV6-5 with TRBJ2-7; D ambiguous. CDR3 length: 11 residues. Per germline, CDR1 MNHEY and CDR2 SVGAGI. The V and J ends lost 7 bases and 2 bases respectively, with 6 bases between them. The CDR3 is CASTDAYEQYF. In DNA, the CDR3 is TGTGCCAGCACGGATGCCTACGAGCAGTACTTC.

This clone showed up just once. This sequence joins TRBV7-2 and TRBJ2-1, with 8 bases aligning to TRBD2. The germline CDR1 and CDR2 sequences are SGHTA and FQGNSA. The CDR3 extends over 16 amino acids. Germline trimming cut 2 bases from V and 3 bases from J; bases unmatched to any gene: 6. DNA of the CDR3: TGTGCCAGCAGCTTACCGGGGGGGGTTAGCTACAATGAGCAGTTCTTC. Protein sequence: CASSLPGGVSYNEQFF.

The CDR3 nucleotides read TGTGCCAGTAGTATTTCGGCGGCGACAGATACGCAGTATTTT. Its protein is CASSISAATDTQYF. This rearrangement joins TRBV19 to TRBJ2-3; D is uncertain. V lost 3 bases and J 3 bases, leaving 10 bases between the germline ends. The CDR3 has 14 residues. Germline CDR1 reads LNHDA; CDR2 reads SQIVND (reference sequence).

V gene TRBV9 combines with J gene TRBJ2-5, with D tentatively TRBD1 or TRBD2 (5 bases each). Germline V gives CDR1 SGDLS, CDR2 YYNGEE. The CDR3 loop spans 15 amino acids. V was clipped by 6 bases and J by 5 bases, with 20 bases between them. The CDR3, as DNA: TGTGCCAGCACTCGAACCGGGACCCAGTGGGAGACCCAGTACTTC. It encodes CASTRTGTQWETQYF. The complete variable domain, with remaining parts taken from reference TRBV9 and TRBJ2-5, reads DSGVTQTPKHLITATGQRVTLRCSPRSGDLSVYWYQQSLDQGLQFLIQYYNGEERAKGNILERFSAQQFPDLHSELNLSSLELGDSALYFCASTRTGTQWETQYFGPGTRLLVL.

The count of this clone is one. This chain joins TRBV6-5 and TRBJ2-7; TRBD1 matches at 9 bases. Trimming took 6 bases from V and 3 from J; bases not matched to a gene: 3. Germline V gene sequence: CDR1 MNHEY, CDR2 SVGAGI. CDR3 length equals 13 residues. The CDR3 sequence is CASRGTGNYEQYF. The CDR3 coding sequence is TGTGCCAGCAGGGGGACAGGGAACTACGAGCAGTACTTC.

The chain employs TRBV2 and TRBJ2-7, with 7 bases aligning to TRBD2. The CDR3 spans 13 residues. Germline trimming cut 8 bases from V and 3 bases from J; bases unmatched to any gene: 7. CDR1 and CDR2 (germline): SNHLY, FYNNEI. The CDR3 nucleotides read TGTGCCAGCTCGGCGGGAGATAGCTACGAGCAGTACTTC. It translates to CASSAGDSYEQYF. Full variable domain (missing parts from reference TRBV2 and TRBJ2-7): EPEVTQTPSHQVTQMGQEVILRCVPISNHLYFYWYRQILGQKVEFLVSFYNNEISEKSEIFDDQFSVERPDGSNFTLKIRSTKLEDSAMYFCASSAGDSYEQYFGPGTRLTVT.

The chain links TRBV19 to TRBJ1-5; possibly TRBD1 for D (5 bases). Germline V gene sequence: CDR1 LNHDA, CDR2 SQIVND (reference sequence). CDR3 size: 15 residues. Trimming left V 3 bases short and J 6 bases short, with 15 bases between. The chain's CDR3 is CASSIGPGDGQPQHF. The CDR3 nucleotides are TGTGCCAGTAGTATTGGCCCGGGGGACGGTCAGCCCCAGCATTTT. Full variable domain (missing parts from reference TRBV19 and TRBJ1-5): DGGITQSPKYLFRKEGQNVTLSCEQNLNHDAMYWYRQDPGQGLRLIYYSQIVNDFQKGDIAEGYSVSREKKESFPLTVTSAQKNPTAFYLCASSIGPGDGQPQHFGDGTRLSIL.

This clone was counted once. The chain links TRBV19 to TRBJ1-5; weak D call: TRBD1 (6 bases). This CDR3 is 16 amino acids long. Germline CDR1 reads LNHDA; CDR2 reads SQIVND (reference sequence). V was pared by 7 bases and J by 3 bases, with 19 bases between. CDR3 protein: CASTPRVQGNNQPQHF. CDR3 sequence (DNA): TGTGCCAGTACCCCTAGGGTACAGGGTAACAATCAGCCCCAGCATTTT.

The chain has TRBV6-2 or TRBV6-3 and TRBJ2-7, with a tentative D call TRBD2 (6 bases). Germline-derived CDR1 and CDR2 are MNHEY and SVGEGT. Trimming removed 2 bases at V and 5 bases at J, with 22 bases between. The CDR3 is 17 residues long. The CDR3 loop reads CASSYPASGRTANEQYF. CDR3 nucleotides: TGTGCCAGCAGTTACCCAGCCTCAGGGAGGACTGCAAACGAGCAGTACTTC.

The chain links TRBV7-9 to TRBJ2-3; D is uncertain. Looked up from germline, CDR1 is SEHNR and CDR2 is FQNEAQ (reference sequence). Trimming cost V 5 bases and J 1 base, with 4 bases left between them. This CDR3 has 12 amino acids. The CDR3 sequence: CASSRGTDTQYF. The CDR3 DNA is TGTGCCAGCAGCCGGGGCACAGATACGCAGTATTTT.

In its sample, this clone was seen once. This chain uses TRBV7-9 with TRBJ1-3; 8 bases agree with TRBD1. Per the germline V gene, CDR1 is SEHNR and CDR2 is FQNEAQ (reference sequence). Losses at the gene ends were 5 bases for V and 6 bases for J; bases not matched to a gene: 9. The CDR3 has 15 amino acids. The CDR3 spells CASSTPAGGLNTIYF. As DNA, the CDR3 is TGTGCCAGCAGCACTCCCGCAGGGGGCTTAAACACCATATATTTT.

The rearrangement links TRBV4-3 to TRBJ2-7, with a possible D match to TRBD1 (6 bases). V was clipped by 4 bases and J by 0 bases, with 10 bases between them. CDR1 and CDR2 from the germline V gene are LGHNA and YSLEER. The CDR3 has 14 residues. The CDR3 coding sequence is TGCGCCAGCAGCCCTAACAGGGACTCCTACGAGCAGTACTTC. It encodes CASSPNRDSYEQYF.

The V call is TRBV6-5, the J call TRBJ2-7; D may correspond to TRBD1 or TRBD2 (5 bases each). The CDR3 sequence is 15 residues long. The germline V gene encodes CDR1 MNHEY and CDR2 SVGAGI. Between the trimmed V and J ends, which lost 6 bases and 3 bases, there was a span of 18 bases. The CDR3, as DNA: TGTGCCAGCAGCAGAGGGACGCCAATAGACTACGAGCAGTACTTC. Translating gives CASSRGTPIDYEQYF.

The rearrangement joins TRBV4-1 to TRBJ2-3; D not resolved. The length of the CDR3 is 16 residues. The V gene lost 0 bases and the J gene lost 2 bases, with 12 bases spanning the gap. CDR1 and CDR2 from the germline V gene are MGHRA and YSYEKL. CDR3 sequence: CASSQDSGSSTDTQYF. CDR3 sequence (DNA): TGCGCCAGCAGCCAAGATTCCGGGTCTTCCACAGATACGCAGTATTTT.

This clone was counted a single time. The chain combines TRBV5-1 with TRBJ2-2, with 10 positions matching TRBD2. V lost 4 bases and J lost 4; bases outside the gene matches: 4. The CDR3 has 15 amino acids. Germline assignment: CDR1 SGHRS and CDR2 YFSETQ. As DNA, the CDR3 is TGCGCCAGCAGCCAACTAGCGGGATCCACCGGGGAGCTGTTTTTT. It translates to CASSQLAGSTGELFF.